The next 24 T cell receptor beta chains were all read from a single sample in a study of identifying expanded T cells in peripheral blood. Assay: immunoSEQ multiplex PCR; the TCRdb copy retains only in-frame clones and omits some. The table lists 60,000 to 80,000 clones, roughly 90% of them singletons, with more than 3% in the top ten. The specimen sequenced was blood. The receptors shown here come from a person aged 18-70 years in good health.

The chain joins TRBV5-6 to TRBJ2-2; D ambiguous. CDR3 length: 14 residues. CDR1 is SGHDT, CDR2 YYEEEE, per germline. V lost 0 bases, J lost 5 bases, and 8 bases lay in between. The CDR3 bases are TGTGCCAGCAGCTTGGGGGTGACTACCGGGGAGCTGTTTTTT. Its protein product is CASSLGVTTGELFF.

This chain joins TRBV21-1 and TRBJ2-5; the tabulated D call, TRBD1, remains unverified against the DNA. TRBV21-1 is shown as a pseudogene. This CDR3 has 16 amino acids. CDR3 sequence (DNA): TGTGCCAGCAGCAAAGGGTTGGACAGGCGCAAAGAGACCCAGTACTTC. This gives the protein CASSKGLDRRKETQYF.

This sequence joins TRBV19 and TRBJ2-3; D ambiguous. The germline V gene has CDR1 LNHDA and CDR2 SQIVND (reference sequence). The CDR3 has 15 amino acids. Trimming pared 7 bases from V and 0 bases from J, leaving 14 bases between. The CDR3 DNA is TGTGCCAGTAACGGTAGGGCAGCGAGCACAGATACGCAGTATTTT. Its translation: CASNGRAASTDTQYF.

This chain links TRBV6-1 with TRBJ1-6; D call uncertain. From germline, CDR1 is MNHNS and CDR2 SASEGT. The CDR3 has 18 residues. V lost 2 bases, J lost 5 bases, and 19 bases lay in between. CDR3 region: CASSELLYGIQNNSPLHF. The CDR3 coding sequence is TGTGCCAGCAGTGAACTTTTGTACGGGATACAGAATAATTCACCCCTCCACTTT.

This clone was counted a single time. The V and J genes are TRBV2 and TRBJ1-6, with 8 bases matching TRBD1. Germline CDR1 SNHLY, CDR2 FYNNEI. V gave up 5 bases and J gave up 5 bases; unmatched junction bases: 5. CDR3 size: 15 residues. The CDR3 region is CASSRTGNDNSPLHF. Written as DNA, the CDR3 is TGTGCCAGCAGTCGGACAGGGAACGATAATTCACCCCTCCACTTT.

The V call is TRBV27, the J call TRBJ2-1, with 8 bases that match TRBD2. The V segment lost 7 bases and the J segment 5 bases; nucleotides outside the gene matches: 7. The CDR3 has 14 residues. Germline CDR1 reads MNHEY; CDR2 reads SMNVEV (reference sequence). CDR3 loop: CASISLLADNEQFF. The CDR3 DNA reads TGTGCCAGCATTTCCTTACTAGCGGACAATGAGCAGTTCTTC.

The V call is TRBV11-2, the J call TRBJ1-1, with 8 bases matching TRBD1. This CDR3 spans 15 amino acids. CDR1 SGHAT and CDR2 FQNNGV come from the germline V gene. The trim removed 0 bases at V and 1 base at J, leaving 1 base unmatched. The DNA of the CDR3 is TGTGCCAGCAGCTTAGAGGGACAGGCGAACACTGAAGCTTTCTTT. Translating gives CASSLEGQANTEAFF. Full variable domain (remainder filled in from reference TRBV11-2 and TRBJ1-1): EAGVAQSPRYKIIEKRQSVAFWCNPISGHATLYWYQQILGQGPKLLIQFQNNGVVDDSQLPKDRFSAERLKGVDSTLKIQPAKLEDSAVYLCASSLEGQANTEAFFGQGTRLTVV.

The chain recombines TRBV7-6 with TRBJ2-5, with D perhaps TRBD2 (5 bases). The end of the DNA aligns better with TRBJ2-7, so the J call may be wrong. The germline V gene has CDR1 SGHVS and CDR2 FNYEAQ. This CDR3 contains 15 residues. CDR3 DNA sequence: TGTGCCAGCACCCCTCAATTCGGGGTGAGCGGCGAGCAGTACTTC. It translates to CASTPQFGVSGEQYF.

This chain joins TRBV28 and TRBJ1-1; weak D call: TRBD1 (6 bases). The CDR3 runs 15 residues. V gave up 0 bases and J gave up 0 bases, with 8 bases separating them. Germline lookup yields CDR1 MDHEN and CDR2 SYDVKM. The CDR3 protein is CASSLWDSMNTEAFF. CDR3 bases: TGTGCCAGCAGTTTATGGGACAGTATGAACACTGAAGCTTTCTTT.

The chain uses TRBV6-6 and TRBJ2-7, with D hard to call. V was shortened by 10 bases and J by 4 bases, with 11 bases between the two germline ends. The V gene's germline CDR1 is MNHNY and CDR2 SVGAGI (reference sequence). This CDR3 spans 11 amino acids. The CDR3 sequence: CATIMGYEQYF. The CDR3 DNA sequence: TGTGCCACCATTATGGGGTACGAGCAGTACTTC.

The V call is TRBV9, the J call TRBJ1-6; 7 nucleotides match TRBD1. V shed 0 bases, J shed 7 bases, and the junction held 1 base outside the gene matches. The CDR3 is 14 residues long. Per the germline V gene, CDR1 is SGDLS and CDR2 is YYNGEE. The CDR3 DNA is TGTGCCAGCAGCGTAGCACAGGGGAATTCACCCCTCCACTTT. The encoded protein is CASSVAQGNSPLHF.

The chain uses TRBV6-5 and TRBJ2-1, with 7 bases that match TRBD2. Germline lookup yields CDR1 MNHEY and CDR2 SVGAGI. CDR3 length: 13 amino acids. V lost 2 bases and J lost 8; bases outside the gene matches: 3. The CDR3 nucleotides read TGTGCCAGCAGTTACCCAGGACTAGATGAGCAGTTCTTC. Translation gives CASSYPGLDEQFF.

The chain links TRBV5-1 to TRBJ2-7; 10 nucleotides line up with TRBD1. The CDR3 covers 15 residues. Per germline, CDR1 SGHRS and CDR2 YFSETQ. V shed 1 base and J 2 bases; nucleotides not matched to a gene: 3. The CDR3 is CASSLQGQGTYEQYF. CDR3 sequence (DNA): TGCGCCAGCAGCTTGCAGGGACAGGGGACCTACGAGCAGTACTTC.

The chain joins TRBV28 to TRBJ2-5; D gene unclear. Germline V lookup: CDR1 MDHEN, CDR2 SYDVKM. The CDR3 covers 13 residues. V dropped 7 bases and J dropped 3 bases, with 12 bases sitting between them. The CDR3 coding sequence is TGTGCCAGCATGGACGGTCGGAAAGAGACCCAGTACTTC. Encoded protein: CASMDGRKETQYF.

The chain combines TRBV25-1 with TRBJ2-7, with D unresolved. CDR3 length: 14 amino acids. The V end was cut by 3 bases, the J end by 2 bases, with 11 bases between. CDR1 is MGHDK, CDR2 SYGVNS, per germline. The CDR3 loop is CASSDGIIPYEQYF. Written as DNA, the CDR3 is TGTGCCAGCAGTGATGGAATTATCCCCTACGAGCAGTACTTC.

The chain has TRBV7-2 and TRBJ2-7, with 14 nucleotides matching TRBD2. This CDR3 is built from 15 residues. V was clipped by 5 bases and J by 2 bases; unmatched bases: 2. CDR1 SGHTA and CDR2 FQGNSA come from the germline V gene. In DNA form, the CDR3 reads TGTGCCAGCAGCCTGGGACTAGCGGGGGCCTACGAGCAGTACTTC. This sequence encodes CASSLGLAGAYEQYF.

This clone was seen a single time. This chain connects TRBV5-8 to TRBJ2-3; 8 bases align to TRBD2. Per the germline V gene, CDR1 is SGHTS and CDR2 is YDEGEE. With V trimmed by 4 bases and J by 2 bases, 6 bases remained unmatched. The CDR3 contains 15 residues. CDR3 loop: CASSPGLAHTDTQYF. CDR3 coding DNA: TGTGCCAGCAGCCCCGGACTAGCCCACACAGATACGCAGTATTTT.

This rearrangement joins TRBV7-2 to TRBJ2-7; 7 nucleotides agree with TRBD2. With 1 base clipped from V and 0 bases from J, the junction kept 3 bases outside the gene matches. Per the germline V gene, CDR1 is SGHTA and CDR2 is FQGNSA. The CDR3 consists of 15 residues. In DNA form, the CDR3 reads TGTGCCAGCAGCTTAGTGGCTAGCGGCTCCTACGAGCAGTACTTC. This gives the protein CASSLVASGSYEQYF. Filled out from reference TRBV7-2 and TRBJ2-7, the complete variable domain reads GAGVSQSPSNKVTEKGKDVELRCDPISGHTALYWYRQSLGQGLEFLIYFQGNSAPDKSGLPSDRFSAERTGGSVSTLTIQRTQQEDSAVYLCASSLVASGSYEQYFGPGTRLTVT.

The chain is built from TRBV28 and TRBJ2-3; D not resolved. Germline CDR1 reads MDHEN; CDR2 reads SYDVKM. Trimming left V 5 bases short and J 0 bases short, with 12 bases between. This CDR3 comprises 15 residues. The CDR3 DNA reads TGTGCCAGCAGTCGGGCCGGAGACAGCACAGATACGCAGTATTTT. It yields the protein CASSRAGDSTDTQYF.

This chain links TRBV6-5 with TRBJ2-1, with 7 bases identical to TRBD1. Germline CDR1 MNHEY, CDR2 SVGAGI. The length of the CDR3 is 15 residues. The V and J ends lost 3 bases and 4 bases, in that order; junction bases with no gene match: 6. The CDR3 sequence: CASSYRGGRYNEQFF. CDR3 DNA: TGTGCCAGCAGTTATAGAGGGGGCAGATACAATGAGCAGTTCTTC.

This clone has only one observation. The chain has TRBV18 and TRBJ1-2, with 8 bases aligning to TRBD1. CDR3 length: 13 residues. With 3 bases clipped from V and 6 bases from J, the junction kept 3 bases outside the gene matches. Germline V lookup: CDR1 KGHSH, CDR2 LQKENI. The CDR3 DNA reads as TGTGCCAGCTCACCGGACAGGGAGAATGGCTACACCTTC. It codes for CASSPDRENGYTF. Together with reference TRBV18 and TRBJ1-2, the CDR3 gives the full variable domain: NAGVMQNPRHLVRRRGQEARLRCSPMKGHSHVYWYRQLPEEGLKFMVYLQKENIIDESGMPKERFSAEFPKEGPSILRIQQVVRGDSAAYFCASSPDRENGYTFGSGTRLTVV.

This sequence joins TRBV5-8 and TRBJ2-1; the match to TRBD2 covers 11 bases. J lost 6 bases, V lost 4 bases, and 9 bases had no gene match. CDR3 size: 16 residues. Germline V lookup: CDR1 SGHTS, CDR2 YDEGEE. CDR3 nucleotides: TGTGCCAGCAGCGTGGAAATAGCGGGAGGGCTCAATGAGCAGTTCTTC. The encoded protein is CASSVEIAGGLNEQFF. The full variable domain, its missing parts supplied by reference TRBV5-8 and TRBJ2-1, is EAGVTQSPTHLIKTRGQQATLRCSPISGHTSVYWYQQALGLGLQFLLWYDEGEERNRGNFPPRFSGRQFPNYSSELNVNALELEDSALYLCASSVEIAGGLNEQFFGPGTRLTVL.

This sequence joins TRBV4-3 and TRBJ2-4, with TRBD2 matching 9 bases. The germline CDR1 and CDR2 sequences are LGHNA and YSLEER. This CDR3 is 16 amino acids long. V lost 4 bases, J lost 11 bases, and 15 bases stayed unmatched. Here the CDR3 reads CASSRSLAGLASFQYF. CDR3 nucleotides: TGCGCCAGCAGCCGATCACTAGCGGGCTTGGCCTCTTTTCAGTACTTC.

V is TRBV7-2 and J is TRBJ1-2; D may be TRBD1 (6 bases). The V end was cut by 5 bases, the J end by 3 bases, with 22 bases between. Germline CDR1 is SGHTA and CDR2 is FQGNSA. This CDR3 spans 17 amino acids. The CDR3 is CASSIQGHRAGHYGYTF. The CDR3 nucleotides read TGTGCCAGCAGCATACAAGGCCACAGGGCGGGACACTATGGCTACACCTTC.